The 9 T cell receptor beta chains listed next were all sequenced from one sample in a study of shared clonotypes between healthy human individuals. The protocol was immunoSEQ multiplex PCR, while the TCRdb copy is restricted to in-frame clones and leaves out a portion. This table has some 2 million clones, about 95% appearing once. Naive CD8 cells were CD45RO-negative, positively selected for CCR7, excluding terminally differentiated effector memory CD45RA+ cells. The sample was naive CD8+ T cells sorted from blood. These receptors were taken from a man aged 18 to 30 in good health.

The CDR3 reads CASSLISTGARYNEQFF. CDR3 sequence (DNA): TGTGCCAGCAGCTTAATCTCGACAGGGGCCCGATACAATGAGCAGTTCTTC. The V call is TRBV5-4, the J call TRBJ2-1; 8 nucleotides line up with TRBD1. The CDR3 is 17 residues long. Germline CDR1 and CDR2: SGHNT and YYREEE (reference sequence). Trimming removed 2 bases from V and 4 bases from J; junction bases left unmatched: 11.

The chain is built from TRBV7-6 and TRBJ2-1, with D uncertain. Deletions cut 3 bases from V and 4 bases from J, with 13 bases between. Per germline, CDR1 SGHVS and CDR2 FNYEAQ. CDR3 length: 15 amino acids. Written as DNA, the CDR3 is TGTGCCAGCAGCTTTCAGGCCTCCCCTTACAATGAGCAGTTCTTC. This gives the protein CASSFQASPYNEQFF.

CDR3 amino acids: CASSLIGAGQINEKLFF. CDR3 nucleotide sequence: TGTGCCAGCAGTTTAATAGGAGCAGGACAGATTAATGAAAAACTGTTTTTT. V is TRBV27 and J is TRBJ1-4; possibly TRBD1 for D (6 bases). This CDR3 is 17 amino acids long. Germline V gives CDR1 MNHEY, CDR2 SMNVEV (reference sequence). Trimming took off 2 bases at V and 4 bases at J, with 17 bases between the two ends.

The rearrangement links TRBV5-6 to TRBJ2-7; D is perhaps TRBD1 or TRBD2 (5 bases each). The CDR3 is 14 amino acids. Germline CDR1 SGHDT, CDR2 YYEEEE. Trimming shortened V by 4 bases and J by 3 bases, and 14 bases separated the two germline ends. CDR3: CASSGGPNHYEQYF. DNA of the CDR3: TGTGCCAGCAGCGGGGGACCGAACCACTACGAGCAGTACTTC.

The V call is TRBV25-1, the J call TRBJ2-7; TRBD1 matches at 8 bases. Trimming took 4 bases from V and 0 from J; bases not matched to a gene: 5. CDR3 size: 15 residues. Per germline, CDR1 MGHDK and CDR2 SYGVNS. CDR3 coding DNA: TGTGCCAGCAGTGCCAACAGGGGGATCTCCTACGAGCAGTACTTC. It specifies CASSANRGISYEQYF.

This chain links TRBV7-9 with TRBJ1-5, with D uncertain. The length of the CDR3 is 13 residues. Trimming pared 5 bases from V and 7 bases from J, leaving 12 bases between. Germline values: CDR1 SEHNR, CDR2 FQNEAQ (reference sequence). The CDR3 DNA reads TGTGCCAGCAGCCCCCACGACAACCAGCCCCAGCATTTT. This gives the protein CASSPHDNQPQHF.

The V and J genes are TRBV7-2 and TRBJ1-5; weak D call: TRBD1 (5 bases). Trimming removed 7 bases from V and 2 bases from J, with 12 bases in between. Germline V gene data show CDR1 as SGHTA and CDR2 as FQGNSA. The CDR3 extends over 14 amino acids. CDR3 sequence (DNA): TGTGCCAGCAACATGGGGGAGGGCAATCAGCCCCAGCATTTT. Protein product: CASNMGEGNQPQHF. Full variable domain (remainder filled in from reference TRBV7-2 and TRBJ1-5): GAGVSQSPSNKVTEKGKDVELRCDPISGHTALYWYRQSLGQGLEFLIYFQGNSAPDKSGLPSDRFSAERTGGSVSTLTIQRTQQEDSAVYLCASNMGEGNQPQHFGDGTRLSIL.

The chain is built from TRBV10-2 and TRBJ2-5, with D unresolved. The CDR3 spans 10 residues. The V end was cut by 2 bases, the J end by 5 bases, with 0 bases between. Germline CDR1 reads WSHSY; CDR2 reads SAAADI. The CDR3 loop is CASSEETQYF. For the CDR3, the DNA is TGCGCCAGCAGTGAGGAGACCCAGTACTTC.

V is TRBV6-5 and J is TRBJ2-3; D possibly matches TRBD1 or TRBD2 (5 bases each). The germline V gene has CDR1 MNHEY and CDR2 SVGAGI. This CDR3 has 15 amino acids. Trimming left V 7 bases short and J 2 bases short, with 16 bases between. The CDR3: CASISGANPTDTQYF. The CDR3 nucleotides are TGTGCCAGCATCTCCGGGGCTAACCCCACAGATACGCAGTATTTT.